This is a list of T cell receptor beta chains from one sample in a study of cytomegalovirus exposure and HLA in healthy donors. Clones were read by immunoSEQ multiplex PCR, and TCRdb kept only the in-frame ones, dropping some. The repertoire holds some 97,000 clones, with around 80% as singletons. Sequenced sample: PBMCs. These receptors all stem from a woman under 30 in good health and CMV-seronegative. The CDR3 runs from the conserved cysteine through the conserved F or W. Fields, in order: V gene, clone size, D gene, J gene, CDR3 DNA, CDR3 protein. A D gene is named only where the DNA matches it firmly. The size entry is marked missing in some rows and otherwise reads once, few, many or a size class.

v_call: TRBV19
clone_size: .
d_call: .
j_call: TRBJ1-1
cdr3_nt: TGTGCCAGTCAGGACACACCCGGTACTGAAGCTTTCTTT
cdr3_aa: CASQDTPGTEAFF

v_call: TRBV29-1
clone_size: .
d_call: .
j_call: TRBJ1-5
cdr3_nt: TGCAGCGTTTGGCAAGGACAAGGAGCCCAGCATTTT
cdr3_aa: CSVWQGQGAQHF

v_call: TRBV28
clone_size: .
d_call: .
j_call: TRBJ1-6
cdr3_nt: TGTGCCAGCAGTTTAATAGGGGATGGTTCACCCCTCCACTTT
cdr3_aa: CASSLIGDGSPLHF

v_call: TRBV7-2
clone_size: .
d_call: TRBD1
j_call: TRBJ2-7
cdr3_nt: TGTGCCAGCAGCTTAGAGACAGGGGAATCCTACGAGCAGTACTTC
cdr3_aa: CASSLETGESYEQYF

v_call: TRBV5-8
clone_size: many
d_call: TRBD1
j_call: TRBJ1-2
cdr3_nt: TGTGCCAGCAGCTTGAGGGCAGGGGGCGATTATGGCTACACCTTC
cdr3_aa: CASSLRAGGDYGYTF

v_call: TRBV7-2
clone_size: .
d_call: TRBD1
j_call: TRBJ1-2
cdr3_nt: TGTGCCAGCAGCCCGGGACAGGGAATGGAGGGCTACACCTTC
cdr3_aa: CASSPGQGMEGYTF

v_call: TRBV4-1
clone_size: .
d_call: .
j_call: TRBJ1-1
cdr3_nt: TGCGCCAGCAGCCAAGCGCGGGTGACTGAAGCTTTCTTT
cdr3_aa: CASSQARVTEAFF

v_call: TRBV9
clone_size: .
d_call: .
j_call: TRBJ1-1
cdr3_nt: TGTGCCAGCCGCCGGGGGGGGGCGGACGGCGAAGCTTTCTTT
cdr3_aa: CASRRGGADGEAFF

v_call: TRBV7-2
clone_size: .
d_call: .
j_call: TRBJ1-2
cdr3_nt: TGTGCCAGCAGCTTAGACAGCCCCTATGGCTACACCTTC
cdr3_aa: CASSLDSPYGYTF

v_call: TRBV28
clone_size: .
d_call: TRBD1
j_call: TRBJ1-2
cdr3_nt: TGTGCCAGCAGCGGGACAGGGCGAAACTATGGCTACACCTTC
cdr3_aa: CASSGTGRNYGYTF

v_call: TRBV5-1
clone_size: .
d_call: .
j_call: TRBJ1-6
cdr3_nt: TGCGCCAGCAGCTTAGGGGGATCCCTACACAGCTCCTATAATTCACCCCTCCACTTT
cdr3_aa: CASSLGGSLHSSYNSPLHF

v_call: TRBV7-8
clone_size: .
d_call: .
j_call: TRBJ2-5
cdr3_nt: TGTGCCAGCAGCCAGGAGACCCAGTACTTC
cdr3_aa: CASSQETQYF

v_call: TRBV5-6
clone_size: .
d_call: .
j_call: TRBJ2-1
cdr3_nt: TGTGCCAGCAGCTTGGCTCTATTCTCCTACAATGAGCAGTTCTTC
cdr3_aa: CASSLALFSYNEQFF

v_call: TRBV5-6
clone_size: .
d_call: TRBD2
j_call: TRBJ2-7
cdr3_nt: TGTGCCAGCAGCTTGGTTGCGGGAGGGTGGTCCTACGAGCAGTACTTC
cdr3_aa: CASSLVAGGWSYEQYF

v_call: TRBV10-3
clone_size: .
d_call: TRBD2
j_call: TRBJ2-7
cdr3_nt: TGTGCCATCAGAGAAAGAAGCGGGGGGTTTTACGAGCAGTACTTC
cdr3_aa: CAIRERSGGFYEQYF

v_call: TRBV7-3
clone_size: .
d_call: .
j_call: TRBJ2-7
cdr3_nt: TGTGCCAGCAGCTTACAGCTGGGCAACGAGCAGTACTTC
cdr3_aa: CASSLQLGNEQYF

v_call: TRBV2
clone_size: .
d_call: .
j_call: TRBJ2-2
cdr3_nt: TGTGCCAGCACAGGGGTGACCGGGGAGCTGTTTTTT
cdr3_aa: CASTGVTGELFF

v_call: TRBV6-4
clone_size: few
d_call: .
j_call: TRBJ2-6
cdr3_nt: TGTGCCAGCAGTGACAGCCACTCTGGGGCCAACGTCCTGACTTTC
cdr3_aa: CASSDSHSGANVLTF

v_call: TRBV19
clone_size: .
d_call: .
j_call: TRBJ2-7
cdr3_nt: TGTGCCAGTAGTATGACGAGGGAGTACGAGCAGTACTTC
cdr3_aa: CASSMTREYEQYF